This paragraph covers one T cell receptor (beta chain) sequence. The antigen is not known. One end of the junction varies from germline; a read error may be responsible. The data were obtained in a study of OX40 agonist ivuxolimab in advanced cancers. Study at large: Ivuxolimab, an antibody that agonizes OX40 (CD134), was administered to the patients. Study outcomes and limitations: Among the least clonally expanded were partial responders at 0.1-3.0 mg/kg. Clonal expansion was seen in CD4+ and CD8+ blood T cells by week 6 at 0.1 to 3.0 mg/kg.

TCRdb's table, derived via immunoSEQ multiplex PCR, lists solely in-frame clones and lacks some. The table includes around 50,000 clones, 83% detected once. The investigators sampled blood at baseline, at cycle 4 day 1, and at cycle 7 day 1. Germline CDR1 reads GTSNPN; CDR2 reads SVGIG (reference sequence). The CDR3 length is 12 residues. The sequence derives from an adult with an advanced solid tumor such as melanoma, head and neck, liver or kidney cancer. The starting material was CD4+ or CD8+ T cells sorted from blood, obtained in a trial of the OX40 agonist ivuxolimab. The chain is built from TRBV30 and TRBJ2-2, with D perhaps matching TRBD2 (6 bases). CDR3 DNA sequence: TGTGAAGAGCGGGCCGAACACCGGGGAGCTGTTTTT. This codes for CEERAEHRGAVF.